These 13 T cell receptor beta chains originate from one sample sequenced in a study of T cells in Graves' hyperthyroidism and ophthalmopathy. RNA transcripts provided the source from which TCR beta CDR3 regions were amplified. An initial round of RT-PCR targeting the TCR CDR3 relied on the HTBI primer set. TCRdb re-derived calls from the multiplex PCR reads in MiXCR, one entry per CDR3 protein. The sample yields about 610,000 distinct CDR3 sequences, approximately 16% seen once. The sequenced sample was blood. The source is a woman in her forties with Graves' ophthalmopathy.

This clonotype was counted many times. J is TRBJ2-3 and V is TRBV18; no reliable D call. This CDR3 is 15 amino acids long. Germline V gene lookup returns CDR1 KGHSH and CDR2 LQKENI. The V end was cut by 0 bases, the J end by 0 bases, with 7 bases between. Here the CDR3 reads CASSPPSASTDTQYF. CDR3 DNA: TGTGCCAGCTCACCACCTTCGGCAAGCACAGATACGCAGTATTTT. Looking up the rest from reference TRBV18 and TRBJ2-3 gives the full variable domain: NAGVMQNPRHLVRRRGQEARLRCSPMKGHSHVYWYRQLPEEGLKFMVYLQKENIIDESGMPKERFSAEFPKEGPSILRIQQVVRGDSAAYFCASSPPSASTDTQYFGPGTRLTVL.

J is TRBJ2-5 and V is TRBV29-1; D possibly corresponds to TRBD1 (6 bases). Germline loops: CDR1 SQVTM, CDR2 ANQGSEA. Deletions cut 7 bases from V and 0 bases from J, with 9 bases between. The CDR3 covers 12 residues. Here the CDR3 DNA reads TGCAGCGGATGGACAGACCAAGAGACCCAGTACTTC. It translates to CSGWTDQETQYF.

This clonotype was recorded many times. J is TRBJ2-3 and V is TRBV20-1; 8 bases map to TRBD1. The trim removed 6 bases at V and 4 bases at J, leaving 15 bases unmatched. CDR1 and CDR2 (germline): DFQATT, SNEGSKA (reference sequence). The CDR3 is 16 residues long. The CDR3 DNA follows: TGCAGTGCCCTCCGGGGAGGCAGGGGGCTTTCAGATACGCAGTATTTT. This sequence encodes CSALRGGRGLSDTQYF.

This clonotype came up many times. The chain carries TRBV29-1 and TRBJ2-1; 7 bases match TRBD2. The CDR3 has 13 residues. The junction had 6 bases not matched to a gene; V was cut back by 5 bases and J by 5 bases. The germline CDR1 and CDR2 sequences are SQVTM and ANQGSEA. The CDR3 DNA sequence: TGCAGCGTTAGAGCGGGAAACAACAATGAGCAGTTCTTC. It translates to CSVRAGNNNEQFF.

At least ten counts were recorded for this clonotype. V gene TRBV7-3 combines with J gene TRBJ2-3; 7 nucleotides match TRBD1. Germline V gives CDR1 SGHTA, CDR2 FQGTGA. The CDR3 is 14 amino acids. After removal of 4 bases from V and 2 bases from J, the junction contained 3 bases not matched to a gene. The CDR3 loop is CASSSGQDTDTQYF. The CDR3 DNA sequence: TGTGCCAGCAGCTCTGGACAGGACACAGATACGCAGTATTTT.

A note on this clonotype: A much larger clone differs by one base, so this may be a read error. The chain links TRBV18 to TRBJ2-1; D is perhaps TRBD2 (5 bases). CDR1 KGHSH and CDR2 LQKENI come from the germline V gene. The CDR3 has 15 amino acids. V lost 6 bases to trimming and J lost 8 bases, with 20 bases between them. This CDR3 is CASSRDPPPEDEQFF. The CDR3 DNA reads TGTGCCAGCTCCCGTGACCCCCCACCGGAGGATGAGCAGTTCTTC.

This clonotype was seen at least ten times. The chain uses TRBV20-1 and TRBJ1-1; D not certain. Germline assignment: CDR1 DFQATT and CDR2 SNEGSKA (reference sequence). The CDR3 is 14 residues long. The V gene lost 1 base and the J gene lost 3 bases, with 12 bases spanning the gap. CDR3 amino acids: CSARVGGAYTEAFF. The DNA for the CDR3 is TGCAGTGCTAGAGTAGGCGGAGCGTACACTGAAGCTTTCTTT.

This clonotype was seen repeatedly, ten times or more. V is TRBV12-3 or TRBV12-4 and J is TRBJ1-1; 7 nucleotides match TRBD1. There are 14 residues in the CDR3. V lost 5 bases and J lost 5; bases outside the gene matches: 8. Written as DNA, the CDR3 is TGTGCCAGCAGTCCCCGGGCAGGGGGTACTGAAGCTTTCTTT. As protein: CASSPRAGGTEAFF.

In its sample, this clonotype was seen a few times. This chain connects TRBV7-9 to TRBJ1-2, with 8 bases matching TRBD1. CDR3 length: 16 amino acids. V trimming: 5 bases; J trimming: 2 bases; junction bases outside the gene matches: 10. Germline lookup yields CDR1 SEHNR and CDR2 FQNEAQ (reference sequence). CDR3 in DNA: TGTGCCAGCAGCCAAACAGGGGGATTCGCGAACTATGGCTACACCTTC. This gives the protein CASSQTGGFANYGYTF.

This clonotype was seen ten or more times. This sequence joins TRBV6-5 and TRBJ2-7, with D perhaps matching TRBD1 (6 bases). Per the germline V gene, CDR1 is MNHEY and CDR2 is SVGAGI. This CDR3 is 16 amino acids long. V gave up 2 bases and J gave up 0 bases, with 14 bases separating them. The DNA for the CDR3 is TGTGCCAGCAGTTACGCCCTGGACAGCAGCTCCTACGAGCAGTACTTC. Amino acid sequence: CASSYALDSSSYEQYF.

This clonotype appeared many times. The chain joins TRBV20-1 to TRBJ2-1, with 9 bases lining up with TRBD2. J lost 3 bases, V lost 3 bases, and 3 bases had no gene match. This CDR3 has 14 residues. Germline-derived CDR1 and CDR2 are DFQATT and SNEGSKA (reference sequence). As DNA, the CDR3 is TGCAGTGCTAGGCTAGCGGGAAACTACAATGAGCAGTTCTTC. It yields the protein CSARLAGNYNEQFF.

This clonotype came up many times. The chain links TRBV2 to TRBJ2-1; the D is unclear. V dropped 7 bases and J dropped 3 bases, with 13 bases sitting between them. CDR1 is SNHLY, CDR2 FYNNEI, per germline. The CDR3 is made up of 14 amino acids. The CDR3 spells CASTPHYSYNEQFF. The CDR3 region has the DNA TGTGCCAGCACTCCCCATTACAGCTACAATGAGCAGTTCTTC.

This clonotype was counted only a few times. The rearrangement uses TRBV6-1 and TRBJ1-5, with a tentative D call TRBD1 (6 bases). CDR1 and CDR2 from the germline V gene are MNHNS and SASEGT. CDR3 size: 16 residues. Trimming took off 5 bases at V and 0 bases at J, with 14 bases between the two ends. The CDR3 DNA is TGTGCCAGCAGTCCAGGACAGCTTTATAGCAATCAGCCCCAGCATTTT. Its translation: CASSPGQLYSNQPQHF.